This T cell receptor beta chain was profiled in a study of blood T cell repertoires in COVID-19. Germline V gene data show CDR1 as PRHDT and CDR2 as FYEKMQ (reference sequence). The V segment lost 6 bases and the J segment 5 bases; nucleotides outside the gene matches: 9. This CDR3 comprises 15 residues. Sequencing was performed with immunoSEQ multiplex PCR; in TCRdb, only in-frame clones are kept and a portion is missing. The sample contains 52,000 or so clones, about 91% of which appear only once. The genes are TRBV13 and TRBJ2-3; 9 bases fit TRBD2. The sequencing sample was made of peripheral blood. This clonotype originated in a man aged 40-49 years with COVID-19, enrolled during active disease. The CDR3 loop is CASSPKAGGGDTQYF. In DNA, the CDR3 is TGTGCCAGCAGTCCTAAAGCGGGGGGAGGAGATACGCAGTATTTT.